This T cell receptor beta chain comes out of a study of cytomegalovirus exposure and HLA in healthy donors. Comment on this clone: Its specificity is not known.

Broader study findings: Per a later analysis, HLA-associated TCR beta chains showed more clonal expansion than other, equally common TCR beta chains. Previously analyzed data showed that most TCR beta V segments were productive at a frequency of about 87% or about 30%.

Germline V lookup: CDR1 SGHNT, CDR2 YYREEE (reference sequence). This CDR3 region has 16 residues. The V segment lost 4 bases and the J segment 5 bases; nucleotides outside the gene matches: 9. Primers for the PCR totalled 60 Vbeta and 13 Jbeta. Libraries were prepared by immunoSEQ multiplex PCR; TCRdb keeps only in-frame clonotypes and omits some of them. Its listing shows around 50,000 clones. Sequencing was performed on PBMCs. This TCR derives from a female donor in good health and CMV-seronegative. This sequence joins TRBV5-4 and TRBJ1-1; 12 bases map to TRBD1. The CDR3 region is CASSTRDRGLYTEAFF. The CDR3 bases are TGTGCCAGCAGCACCCGGGACAGGGGGCTCTATACTGAAGCTTTCTTT.